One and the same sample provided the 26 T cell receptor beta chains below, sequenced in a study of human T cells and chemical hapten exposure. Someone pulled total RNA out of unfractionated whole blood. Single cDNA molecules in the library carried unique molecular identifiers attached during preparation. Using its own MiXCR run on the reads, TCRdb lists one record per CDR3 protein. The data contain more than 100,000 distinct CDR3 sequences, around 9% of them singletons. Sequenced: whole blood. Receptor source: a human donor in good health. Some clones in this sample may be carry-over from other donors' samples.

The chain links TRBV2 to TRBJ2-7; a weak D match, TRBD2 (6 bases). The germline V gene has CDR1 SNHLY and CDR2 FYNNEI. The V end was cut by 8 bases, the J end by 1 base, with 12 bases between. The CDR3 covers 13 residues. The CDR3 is CASGGGMSYEQYF. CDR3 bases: TGTGCCAGCGGCGGAGGGATGTCCTACGAGCAGTACTTC.

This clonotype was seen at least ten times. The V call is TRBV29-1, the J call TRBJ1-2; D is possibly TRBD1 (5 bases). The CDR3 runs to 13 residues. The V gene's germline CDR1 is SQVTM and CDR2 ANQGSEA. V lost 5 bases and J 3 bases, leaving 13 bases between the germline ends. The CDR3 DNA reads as TGCAGCGTTCGACAGCCCTCAGACTATGGCTACACCTTC. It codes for CSVRQPSDYGYTF.

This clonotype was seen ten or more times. In DNA, the CDR3 is TGTGCCACCAGTGATCCGAGACAGGGGAACCCCCGGGAGCAGTACTTC. This codes for CATSDPRQGNPREQYF. This chain joins TRBV24-1 and TRBJ2-7; TRBD1 matches at 8 bases. The CDR3 contains 16 residues. The germline V gene has CDR1 KGHDR and CDR2 SFDVKD. The J segment lost 7 bases and the V segment lost 3 bases, leaving 13 bases of the junction unmatched.

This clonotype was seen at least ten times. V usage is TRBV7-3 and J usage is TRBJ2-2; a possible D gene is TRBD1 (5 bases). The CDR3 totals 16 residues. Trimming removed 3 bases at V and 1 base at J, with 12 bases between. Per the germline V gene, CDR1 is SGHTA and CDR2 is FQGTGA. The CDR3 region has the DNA TGTGCCAGCAGCTTTGACAGACAGCTGAACACCGGGGAGCTGTTTTTT. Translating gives CASSFDRQLNTGELFF.

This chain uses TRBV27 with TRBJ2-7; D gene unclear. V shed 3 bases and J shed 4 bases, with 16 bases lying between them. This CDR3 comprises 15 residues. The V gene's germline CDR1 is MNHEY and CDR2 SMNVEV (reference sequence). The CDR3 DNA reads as TGTGCCAGCAGTTTCACTCCAGGCGCAGGATACGAGCAGTACTTC. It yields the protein CASSFTPGAGYEQYF.

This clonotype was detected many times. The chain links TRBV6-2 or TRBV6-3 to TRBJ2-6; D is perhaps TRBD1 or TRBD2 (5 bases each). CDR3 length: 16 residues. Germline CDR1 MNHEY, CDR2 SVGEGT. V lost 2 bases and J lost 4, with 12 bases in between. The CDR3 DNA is TGTGCCAGCAGTTACGATCCAGGGAGCGGGGCCAACGTCCTGACTTTC. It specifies CASSYDPGSGANVLTF.

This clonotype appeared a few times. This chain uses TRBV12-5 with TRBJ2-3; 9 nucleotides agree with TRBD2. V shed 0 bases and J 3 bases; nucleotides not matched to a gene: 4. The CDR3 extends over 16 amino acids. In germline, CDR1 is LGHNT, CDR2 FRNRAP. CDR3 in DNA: TGTGCTAGTGGTTTGGTCGCGGGGGGGCCGACAGATACGCAGTATTTT. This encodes CASGLVAGGPTDTQYF.

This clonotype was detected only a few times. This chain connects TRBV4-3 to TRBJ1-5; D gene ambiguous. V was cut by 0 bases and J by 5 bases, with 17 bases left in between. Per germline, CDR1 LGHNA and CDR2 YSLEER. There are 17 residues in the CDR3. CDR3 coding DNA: TGCGCCAGCAGCCAAGAGATGGCTCTTTCTTTAGATCAGCCCCAGCATTTT. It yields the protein CASSQEMALSLDQPQHF.

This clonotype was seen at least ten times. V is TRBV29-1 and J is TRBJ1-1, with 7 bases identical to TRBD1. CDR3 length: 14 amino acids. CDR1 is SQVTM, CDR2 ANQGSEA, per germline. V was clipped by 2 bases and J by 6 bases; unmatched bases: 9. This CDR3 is CSVESEQGSPEAFF. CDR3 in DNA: TGCAGCGTTGAATCGGAACAGGGGTCACCTGAAGCTTTCTTT.

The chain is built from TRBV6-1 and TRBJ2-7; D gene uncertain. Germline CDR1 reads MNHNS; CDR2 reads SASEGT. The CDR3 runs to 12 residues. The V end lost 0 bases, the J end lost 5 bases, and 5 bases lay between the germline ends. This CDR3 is CASSEAVNEQYF. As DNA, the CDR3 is TGTGCCAGCAGTGAAGCGGTCAACGAGCAGTACTTC.

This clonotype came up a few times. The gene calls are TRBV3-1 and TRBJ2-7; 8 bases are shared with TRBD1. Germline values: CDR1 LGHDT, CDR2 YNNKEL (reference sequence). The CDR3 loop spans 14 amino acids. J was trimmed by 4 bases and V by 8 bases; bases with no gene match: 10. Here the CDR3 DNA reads TGTGCCAGCGGAGGACAGGGCGAGAGTTACGAGCAGTACTTC. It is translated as CASGGQGESYEQYF.

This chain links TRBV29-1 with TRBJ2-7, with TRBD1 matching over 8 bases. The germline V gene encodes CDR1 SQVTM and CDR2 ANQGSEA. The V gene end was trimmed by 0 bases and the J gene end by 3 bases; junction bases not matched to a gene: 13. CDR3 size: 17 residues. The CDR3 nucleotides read TGCAGCGTTGAAGATTACGCCCCCGACAGGGGAGTCTACGAGCAGTACTTC. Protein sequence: CSVEDYAPDRGVYEQYF.

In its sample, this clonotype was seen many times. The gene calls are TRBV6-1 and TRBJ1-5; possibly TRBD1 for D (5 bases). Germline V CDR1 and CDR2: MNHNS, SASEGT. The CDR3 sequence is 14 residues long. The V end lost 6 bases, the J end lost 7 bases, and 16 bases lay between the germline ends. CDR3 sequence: CASSAGPEGQPQHF. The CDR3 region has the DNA TGTGCCAGCAGCGCGGGACCGGAGGGGCAGCCCCAGCATTTT.

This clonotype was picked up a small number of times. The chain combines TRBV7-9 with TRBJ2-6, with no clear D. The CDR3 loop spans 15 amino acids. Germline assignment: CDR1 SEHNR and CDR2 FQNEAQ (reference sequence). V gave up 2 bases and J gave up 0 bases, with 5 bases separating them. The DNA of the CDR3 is TGTGCCAGCAGCTTAAGAAACTCTGGGGCCAACGTCCTGACTTTC. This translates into CASSLRNSGANVLTF.

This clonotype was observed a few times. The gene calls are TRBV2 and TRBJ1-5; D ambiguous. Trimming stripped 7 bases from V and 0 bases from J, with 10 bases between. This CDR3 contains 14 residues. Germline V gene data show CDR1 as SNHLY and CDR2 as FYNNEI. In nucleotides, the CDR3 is TGTGCCAGCAAGGAGGCGAATAGCAATCAGCCCCAGCATTTT. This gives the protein CASKEANSNQPQHF.

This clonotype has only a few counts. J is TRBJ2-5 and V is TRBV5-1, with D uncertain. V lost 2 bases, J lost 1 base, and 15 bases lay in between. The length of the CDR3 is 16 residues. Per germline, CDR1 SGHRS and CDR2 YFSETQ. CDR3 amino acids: CASSFYPENFQETQYF. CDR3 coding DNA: TGCGCCAGCAGCTTTTATCCAGAGAACTTCCAAGAGACCCAGTACTTC.

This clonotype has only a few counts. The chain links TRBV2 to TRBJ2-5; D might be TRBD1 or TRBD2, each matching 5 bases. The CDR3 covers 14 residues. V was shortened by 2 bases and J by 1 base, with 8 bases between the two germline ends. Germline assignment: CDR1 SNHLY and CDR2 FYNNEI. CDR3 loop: CASSERGSQETQYF. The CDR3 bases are TGTGCCAGCAGTGAACGGGGCTCCCAAGAGACCCAGTACTTC.

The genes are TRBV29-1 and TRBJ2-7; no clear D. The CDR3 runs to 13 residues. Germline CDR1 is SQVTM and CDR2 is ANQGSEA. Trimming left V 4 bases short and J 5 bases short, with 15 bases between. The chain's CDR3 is CSVGPRDFDEQYF. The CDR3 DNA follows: TGCAGCGTTGGTCCTAGGGATTTCGACGAGCAGTACTTC.

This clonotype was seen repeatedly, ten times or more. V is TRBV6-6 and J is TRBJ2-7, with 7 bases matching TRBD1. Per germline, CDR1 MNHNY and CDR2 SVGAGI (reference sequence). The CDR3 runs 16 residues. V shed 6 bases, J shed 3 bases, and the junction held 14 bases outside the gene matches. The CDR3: CASSPLGGSGGYEQYF. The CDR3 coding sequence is TGTGCCAGCAGCCCGTTGGGCGGGTCAGGGGGCTACGAGCAGTACTTC.

CDR3 coding DNA: TGTGCCAGCAGCCAGTTCCTGGCACCCTACGAGCAGTACTTC. Translated, it gives CASSQFLAPYEQYF. The genes are TRBV21-1 and TRBJ2-7. TRBV21-1 is described as a pseudogene. This CDR3 comprises 14 residues.

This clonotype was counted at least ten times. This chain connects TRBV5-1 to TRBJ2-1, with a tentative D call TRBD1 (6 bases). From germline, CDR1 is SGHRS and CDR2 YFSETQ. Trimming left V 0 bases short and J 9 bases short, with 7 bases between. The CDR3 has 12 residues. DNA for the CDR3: TGCGCCAGCAGCTTGGAAGGGGGTGAGCAGTTCTTC. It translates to CASSLEGGEQFF.

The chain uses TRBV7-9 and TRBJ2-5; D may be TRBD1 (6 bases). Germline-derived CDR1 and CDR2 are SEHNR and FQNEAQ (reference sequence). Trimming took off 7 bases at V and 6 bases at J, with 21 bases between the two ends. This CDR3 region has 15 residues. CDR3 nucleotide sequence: TGTGCCAGCACGAAAAGCCCCGACAGGCGAAAGACCCAGTACTTC. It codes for CASTKSPDRRKTQYF.

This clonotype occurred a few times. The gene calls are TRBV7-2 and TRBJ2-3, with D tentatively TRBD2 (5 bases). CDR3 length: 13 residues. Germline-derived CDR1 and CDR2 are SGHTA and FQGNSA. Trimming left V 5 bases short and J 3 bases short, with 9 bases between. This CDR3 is CASSDTRTDTQYF. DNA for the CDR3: TGTGCCAGCAGCGATACTAGGACAGATACGCAGTATTTT. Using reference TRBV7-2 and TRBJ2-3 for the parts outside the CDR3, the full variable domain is GAGVSQSPSNKVTEKGKDVELRCDPISGHTALYWYRQSLGQGLEFLIYFQGNSAPDKSGLPSDRFSAERTGGSVSTLTIQRTQQEDSAVYLCASSDTRTDTQYFGPGTRLTVL.

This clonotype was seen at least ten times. CDR3 in DNA: TGTGCCAGCAGCTTGGCAGGGAGTTTGAGTGGAAACACCATATATTTT. It is translated as CASSLAGSLSGNTIYF. The V and J genes are TRBV5-5 and TRBJ1-3, with D tentatively TRBD1 (5 bases). Germline V lookup: CDR1 SGHKS, CDR2 YYEKEE (reference sequence). CDR3 length: 16 amino acids. V was clipped by 0 bases and J by 3 bases, with 13 bases between them.

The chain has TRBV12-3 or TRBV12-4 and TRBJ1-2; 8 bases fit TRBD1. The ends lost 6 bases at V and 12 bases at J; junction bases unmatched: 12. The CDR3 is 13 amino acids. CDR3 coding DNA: TGTGCCAGCAGAGCCGGGACAGGAGGGGGCAACACCTTC. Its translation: CASRAGTGGGNTF.

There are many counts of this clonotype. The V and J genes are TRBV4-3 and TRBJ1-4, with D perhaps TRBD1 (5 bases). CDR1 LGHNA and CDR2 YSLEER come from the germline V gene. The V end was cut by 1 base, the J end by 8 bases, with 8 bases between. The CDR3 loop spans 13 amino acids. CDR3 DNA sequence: TGCGCCAGCAGCCAAGTGGGGGAAGAAAAACTGTTTTTT. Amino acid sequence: CASSQVGEEKLFF.